This is a list of T cell receptor beta chains from one sample in a study of blood T cell repertoires in COVID-19. TCRdb's table, derived via immunoSEQ multiplex PCR, lists solely in-frame clones and lacks some. The sample includes 150,000 to 200,000 clones, roughly 81% of them seen just once. The sample consisted of peripheral blood. The receptors shown here come from a middle-aged man with acute or convalescent COVID-19. Each CDR3 is given with its conserved first and last residue. D genes are given only for firm matches.

V gene: TRBV6-5; J gene: TRBJ2-7; CDR3 length: 12; D gene: -; CDR3 protein: CASVGHSYEQYF; CDR3 DNA: TGTGCCAGCGTTGGCCACTCCTACGAGCAGTACTTC
V gene: TRBV5-4; J gene: TRBJ1-2; CDR3 length: 15; D gene: -; CDR3 protein: CASSLIGGKVYGYTF; CDR3 DNA: TGTGCCAGCAGCTTGATTGGGGGGAAGGTCTATGGCTACACCTTC
V gene: TRBV5-4; J gene: TRBJ1-3; CDR3 length: 15; D gene: -; CDR3 protein: CASSSPGGLGNTIYF; CDR3 DNA: TGTGCCAGCAGCTCTCCGGGGGGATTAGGAAACACCATATATTTT
V gene: TRBV7-2; J gene: TRBJ2-1; CDR3 length: 14; D gene: -; CDR3 protein: CASSASPAYNEQFF; CDR3 DNA: TGTGCCAGCAGCGCCTCCCCAGCCTACAATGAGCAGTTCTTC
V gene: TRBV27; J gene: TRBJ2-1; CDR3 length: 15; D gene: TRBD1; CDR3 protein: CASSLTGQGSSEQFF; CDR3 DNA: TGTGCCAGCAGTTTAACAGGACAGGGTAGCAGTGAGCAGTTCTTC
V gene: TRBV1; J gene: TRBJ1-3; CDR3 length: 11; D gene: -; CDR3 protein: CTNSLGNTIYF; CDR3 DNA: TGCACCAACTCCCTGGGAAACACCATATATTTT
V gene: TRBV6-5; J gene: TRBJ2-1; CDR3 length: 14; D gene: TRBD2; CDR3 protein: CASRGGLAGYEQFF; CDR3 DNA: TGTGCCAGCAGGGGGGGACTAGCGGGGTATGAGCAGTTCTTC
V gene: TRBV7-9; J gene: TRBJ2-3; CDR3 length: 16; D gene: TRBD2; CDR3 protein: CASSSILAGFTDTQYF; CDR3 DNA: TGTGCCAGCAGCTCCATCCTAGCGGGGTTCACAGATACGCAGTATTTT
V gene: TRBV11-2; J gene: TRBJ1-2; CDR3 length: 14; D gene: -; CDR3 protein: CASSLVTENYGYTF; CDR3 DNA: TGTGCCAGCAGCTTAGTTACGGAGAACTATGGCTACACCTTC
V gene: TRBV9; J gene: TRBJ2-3; CDR3 length: 12; D gene: -; CDR3 protein: CASSDSGDTQYF; CDR3 DNA: TGTGCCAGCAGCGACTCGGGTGATACGCAGTATTTT
V gene: TRBV4-1; J gene: TRBJ1-5; CDR3 length: 14; D gene: TRBD1; CDR3 protein: CASSYKQGERPQHF; CDR3 DNA: TGCGCCAGCAGTTACAAACAGGGGGAACGGCCCCAGCATTTT